The entry below gives a single T cell receptor (beta chain) sequence along with its context. There is no known antigen for this receptor. Base qualities were left out, and no much larger clone turns up one base away. The CDR3 goes from the cysteine to the phenylalanine over 17 residues. The read is trimmed to its CDR3 DNA, 51 bases read in frame from base 1. The germline V gene provides CDR1 SGHRS and CDR2 YFSETQ. At the junction V is shortened by 1 base and J by 4 bases; bases outside the gene matches: 7. This sample is part of a study of blood T cell repertoires in COVID-19 (TCRdb year 2020). With regard to the full study: Samples from collaborators originated in the United States, Italy and Spain and spanned both the acute and convalescent phases of COVID-19. The prospective study material was composed of cDNA or gDNA derived from T cells, B-cell-depleted T cells, or PBMCs. Subjects who had been exposed to COVID-19, were actively infected with it, or had recovered from it provided the deeply sampled blood TCRbeta repertoires that made up the dataset. The repertoires were made available in a free public database intended to serve as a resource for research on the immune response to SARS-CoV-2. The samples were drawn from the first 160 participants of the ongoing ImmuneRACE study and from some 1,300 subjects provided by 6 global collaborators. A de-identified subject ID, COVID-19 status, age in years and sex were almost always included in the sample metadata. HLA class I and class II types, where available, came from metadata supplied by the sample provider rather than from assay-based typing.

Here is what the overall study found, with its caveats: Clinical and demographic metadata were provided uncurated, with the amount varying by source and participant.

One collaborating source in Seattle enrolled patients while the patients were actively infected and followed the patients over time throughout the course of disease. Each collaborating institution followed its own protocols to collect whole blood in K2EDTA tubes. For TCRbeta analysis, collaborator samples were shipped as frozen whole blood, as isolated PBMCs, or as DNA extracted from either sample type. TCRbeta CDR3 regions were amplified from genomic DNA by means of the immunoSEQ Assay, a bias-controlled multiplex PCR. Concerning the study's data processing: The number of nucleated cells in each sample was estimated from the amplification of reference gene primers within the assay. To quantify the absolute abundance of each unique TCRbeta CDR3 rearrangement, sequence reads were collapsed and filtered. Productive Simpson clonality was computed per sample as the square root of Simpson's diversity index over productive rearrangements. This immuneACCESS table, as held by TCRdb, lists in-frame sequences with V and J called but not all clones. Of the missing ones, under half trace to an unresolved V gene in checked studies; the others have no known cause. That table gives V, J and clone size, and the DNA gave D and trimming. Within this sample are under 200,000 clones, with around 76% of them counted one time only. Less than 9.5% of the sample lies in the top ten.

Recombination connected TRBV5-1 to TRBJ2-6; 8 junctional bases match TRBD1. The specimen was peripheral blood. The source is a woman aged 55 to 70 with COVID-19, enrolled during active disease. The nucleotide sequence is given as TGCGCCAGCAGCTTGACGCAGGGGGCGCCAGGGGCCAACGTCCTGACTTTC. The encoded protein is CASSLTQGAPGANVLTF.